The following is a T cell receptor beta chain sequence with its context. Data came from immunoSEQ multiplex PCR; TCRdb stores just in-frame clones and leaves some out. Of roughly 66,000 clones listed, nearly 90% are singletons. CDR1 is LNHNV, CDR2 YYDKDF, per germline (reference sequence). The CDR3 loop spans 13 amino acids. Unmatched junction bases numbered 3, after V lost 4 bases and J lost 7 bases. This record belongs to a study of OX40 agonist ivuxolimab in advanced cancers. Study-level background: The patients' treatment was ivuxolimab, an agonistic anti-OX40 (CD134) antibody. Dose-escalation patients suffered from hepatocellular carcinoma, melanoma, renal cell or head and neck cancer.

Sampling times: baseline, cycle 4 day 1, cycle 7 day 1. The origin of this receptor is an adult with an advanced solid tumor such as melanoma, head and neck, liver or kidney cancer. The chain has TRBV15 and TRBJ2-3; 9 positions agree with TRBD2. Sequenced here: CD4+ or CD8+ T cells sorted from blood, sampled in a trial of the OX40 agonist ivuxolimab. The CDR3 DNA sequence: TGTGCCACCAGCACGCGGGGGGGAAATACGCAGTATTTT. Amino acids: CATSTRGGNTQYF.